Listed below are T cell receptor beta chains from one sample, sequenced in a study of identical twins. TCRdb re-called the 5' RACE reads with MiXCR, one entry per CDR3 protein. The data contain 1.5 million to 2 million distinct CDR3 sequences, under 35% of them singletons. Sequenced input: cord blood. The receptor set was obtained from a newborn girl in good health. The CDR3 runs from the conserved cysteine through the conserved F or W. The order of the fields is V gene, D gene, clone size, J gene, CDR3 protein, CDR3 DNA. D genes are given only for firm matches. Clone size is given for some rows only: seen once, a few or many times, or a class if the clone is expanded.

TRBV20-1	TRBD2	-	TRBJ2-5	CSATSSGLGTLYF	TGCAGTGCGACCTCTAGCGGATTAGGGACCCTGTACTTC
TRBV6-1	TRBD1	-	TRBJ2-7	CASALTGSYEQYF	TGTGCCAGCGCCCTGACAGGGAGCTACGAGCAGTACTTC
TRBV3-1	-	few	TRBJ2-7	CASSLSVAAVEQYF	TGTGCCAGCAGCCTATCGGTTGCGGCGGTCGAGCAGTACTTC
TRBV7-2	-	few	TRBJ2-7	CASSLAAVAISYEQYF	TGTGCCAGCAGCTTAGCGGCGGTGGCGATCTCCTACGAGCAGTACTTC
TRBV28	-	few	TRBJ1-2	CATPWGVRNYGYTF	TGTGCCACTCCTTGGGGGGTAAGGAACTATGGCTACACCTTC
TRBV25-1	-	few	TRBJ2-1	CASSERRANEQFF	TGTGCCAGCAGTGAAAGGAGGGCGAATGAGCAGTTCTTC
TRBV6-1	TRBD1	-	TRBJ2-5	CASSELDRQETQYF	TGTGCCAGCAGTGAATTGGACAGGCAAGAGACCCAGTACTTC
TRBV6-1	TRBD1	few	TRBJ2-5	CASSGDRLQETQYF	TGTGCCAGCAGTGGGGACAGATTACAAGAGACCCAGTACTTC
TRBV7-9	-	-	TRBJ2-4	CASSTTLGEVVGQYF	TGTGCCAGCAGCACTACTCTTGGCGAAGTCGTAGGGCAGTACTTC
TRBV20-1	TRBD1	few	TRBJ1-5	CSFLEQGDYSNQPQHF	TGCAGTTTTCTCGAGCAGGGGGACTATAGCAATCAGCCCCAGCATTTT
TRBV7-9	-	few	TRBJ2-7	CASSLEPLIAGAYEQYF	TGTGCCAGCAGCTTAGAACCACTCATTGCGGGCGCCTACGAGCAGTACTTC
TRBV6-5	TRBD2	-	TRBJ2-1	CASSYHYRGAGTSGSPYEQFF	TGTGCCAGCAGTTACCACTATCGGGGTGCGGGGACTAGCGGGAGTCCATATGAGCAGTTCTTC
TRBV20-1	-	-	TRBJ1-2	CSARAPVRANYGYTF	TGCAGTGCTAGAGCCCCAGTCCGAGCTAACTATGGCTACACCTTC
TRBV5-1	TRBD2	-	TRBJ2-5	CASSFSLAGGWSYNEQYF	TGCGCCAGCAGCTTTTCACTAGCGGGGGGGTGGTCCTACAATGAGCAGTACTTC
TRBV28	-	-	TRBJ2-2	CASSFVAGELFF	TGTGCCAGCAGTTTCGTTGCAGGGGAGCTGTTTTTT
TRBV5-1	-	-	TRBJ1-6	CASNLNGEPNSPLHF	TGCGCCAGCAACTTGAATGGGGAACCTAATTCACCCCTCCACTTT
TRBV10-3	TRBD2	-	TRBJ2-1	CAISESGLAGGPRDERFF	TGTGCCATCAGTGAGTCGGGACTAGCGGGAGGGCCAAGAGATGAGCGGTTCTTC
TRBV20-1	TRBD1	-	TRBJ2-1	CSALLKGTGWNNEQFF	TGCAGTGCTCTTCTCAAGGGGACAGGGTGGAACAATGAGCAGTTCTTC
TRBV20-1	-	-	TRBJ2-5	CSASFRGVYNGQYF	TGCAGTGCTAGTTTCCGCGGGGTCTACAATGGGCAGTACTTC
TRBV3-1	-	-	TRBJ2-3	CASSQGRGYTDTQYF	TGTGCCAGCAGCCAAGGTCGGGGGTACACAGATACGCAGTATTTT
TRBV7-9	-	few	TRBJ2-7	CASSLDRELSEQYF	TGTGCCAGCAGCTTAGACAGGGAGCTGTCCGAGCAGTACTTC
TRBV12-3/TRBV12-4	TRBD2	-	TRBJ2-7	CASSSPGLAGLYNEQYF	TGTGCCAGCAGTTCCCCGGGACTAGCGGGACTCTACAATGAGCAGTACTTC
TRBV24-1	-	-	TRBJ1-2	CATSDSATYGYTF	TGTGCCACCAGTGATTCGGCAACCTATGGCTACACCTTC
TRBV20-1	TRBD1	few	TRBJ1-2	CSASRGRVYGYTF	TGCAGTGCTAGCAGGGGGCGAGTCTATGGCTACACCTTC
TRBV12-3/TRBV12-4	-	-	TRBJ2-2	CASSPTGYTGELFF	TGTGCCAGCAGTCCGACGGGTTACACCGGGGAGCTGTTTTTT
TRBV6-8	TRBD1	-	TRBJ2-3	CASSVPLDRTGKATDTQYF	TGTGCCAGCAGTGTTCCCCTAGACCGGACAGGGAAGGCGACAGATACGCAGTATTTT
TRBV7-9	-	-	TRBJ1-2	CASSLAWQDGYTF	TGTGCCAGCAGCTTAGCGTGGCAAGATGGCTACACCTTC
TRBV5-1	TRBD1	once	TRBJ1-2	CASGNRTGAGDGYTF	TGCGCCAGCGGGAATAGGACAGGGGCCGGAGATGGCTACACCTTC
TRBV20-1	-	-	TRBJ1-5	CSAEKRASNQPQHF	TGCAGCGCGGAAAAACGCGCTAGCAATCAGCCCCAGCATTTT
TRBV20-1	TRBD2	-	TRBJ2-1	CSARDLPRLAQNEQFF	TGCAGTGCTAGAGATCTACCCCGACTAGCGCAGAATGAGCAGTTCTTC
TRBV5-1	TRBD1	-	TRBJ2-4	CASSSSTGGNIQYF	TGCGCCAGCAGCTCATCGACAGGGGGTAACATTCAGTACTTC
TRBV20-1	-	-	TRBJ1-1	CSAGGPRRTEAFF	TGCAGTGCGGGGGGTCCCCGAAGGACTGAAGCTTTCTTT
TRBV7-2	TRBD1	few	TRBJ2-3	CASSFRGPSGDTQYF	TGTGCCAGCAGCTTTAGGGGGCCCTCCGGAGATACGCAGTATTTT
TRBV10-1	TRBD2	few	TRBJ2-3	CASSEGTSGGSSTDTQYF	TGCGCCAGCAGTGAAGGGACTAGCGGGGGCTCTAGCACAGATACGCAGTATTTT
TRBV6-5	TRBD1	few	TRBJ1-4	CASREGQTRNEKLFF	TGTGCCAGCAGAGAGGGACAGACGAGGAATGAAAAACTGTTTTTT
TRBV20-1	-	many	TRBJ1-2	CSAFDNNYGYTF	TGCAGTGCCTTTGACAATAACTATGGCTACACCTTC
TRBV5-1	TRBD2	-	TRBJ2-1	CASSPRTSLNNEQFF	TGCGCCAGCAGCCCCCGGACTAGTCTGAACAATGAGCAGTTCTTC
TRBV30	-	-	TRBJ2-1	CAWRGNNEQFF	TGTGCCTGGAGGGGCAACAATGAGCAGTTCTTC
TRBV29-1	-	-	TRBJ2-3	CSVDPQRASTDTQYF	TGCAGCGTTGATCCCCAGCGTGCTAGCACAGATACGCAGTATTTT
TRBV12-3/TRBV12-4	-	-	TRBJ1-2	CASSLAPQEYGYTF	TGTGCCAGCAGTTTAGCGCCCCAGGAGTATGGCTACACCTTC
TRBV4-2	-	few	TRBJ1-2	CASMHGDYGYTF	TGTGCCAGCATGCACGGGGACTATGGCTACACCTTC
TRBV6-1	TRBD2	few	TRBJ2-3	CASTKDKVFSGRRTDTQYF	TGTGCCAGCACTAAAGATAAGGTTTTTAGCGGGAGGCGCACAGATACGCAGTATTTT
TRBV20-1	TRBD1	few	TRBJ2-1	CSAGRDRRNNEQFF	TGCAGTGCTGGACGGGACAGACGAAACAATGAGCAGTTCTTC
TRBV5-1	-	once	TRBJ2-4	CASSFGTVKNIRYF	TGCGCCAGCAGCTTCGGGACGGTAAAAAACATTCGGTACTTC
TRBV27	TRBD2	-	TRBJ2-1	CASRRLAGVGNEQFF	TGTGCCAGCAGACGTCTAGCGGGAGTGGGCAATGAGCAGTTCTTC